This T cell receptor (beta chain) was identified during a study of blood T cell repertoires in COVID-19. About the study: Italy, Spain and the United States were the sources of the convalescent and acute COVID-19 samples.

Original handling: Amplification with reference gene primers provided the estimates of nucleated cell counts. TCRdb's table, derived via immunoSEQ multiplex PCR, lists solely in-frame clones and lacks some. V, J and clone size derive from that table, while D and trimming were established from the DNA sequence. The data show some 200,000 clones, with more than 80% seen just once and about 9% held by the top ten. The CDR3 runs 15 residues. The germline gives CDR1 SGHRS, CDR2 YFSETQ. V dropped 0 bases and J dropped 0 bases, with 7 bases sitting between them. What the recovered Cohort 3 donors had was two negative PCRs, clearance, or symptom resolution.

The sequencing input was PBMCs or T cells enriched from blood (not recorded which). The source is a man aged 35 to 55 who had recovered from COVID-19. The chain uses TRBV5-1 and TRBJ1-5, with D perhaps matching TRBD1 (5 bases). The CDR3 sequence is CASSLEGISNQPQHF. The CDR3 DNA is TGCGCCAGCAGCTTGGAGGGGATTAGCAATCAGCCCCAGCATTTT.